The T cell receptor beta chain described here comes from a study of T cell repertoires in cytomegalovirus infection. As for the study in general: Matching HLA type, along with CMV infection, was indicated by public TCR beta signatures.

TCRdb reprocessed the reads with MiXCR, giving one entry per CDR3 protein. This sample has approximately 590,000 distinct CDR3 sequences, with roughly 42% found just once. This clonotype was seen many times. What it binds is unknown. The study's findings and limits: Summed frequency of public TCR beta families distinguished CMV carriers with the relevant HLA.

Sequencing used cultured PBMCs, obtained from culture after CMV antigen stimulation. The TCR sequence derives from a human donor in good health (CMV status not recorded). Some clones in this sample may be carry-over from other donors' samples.

As DNA, the CDR3 is TGTGCCAGCAGCCCTACACCGAACACTGAAGCTTTCTTT. The encoded protein is CASSPTPNTEAFF. This chain links TRBV7-8 with TRBJ1-1; D gene ambiguous. The germline V gene has CDR1 SGHVS and CDR2 FQNEAQ. The ends were cut back, 5 bases at V and 1 base at J, with 8 bases in the middle. This CDR3 is 13 amino acids long.